This T cell receptor (beta chain) comes out of a study of beta chain features in type 1 diabetes. Study-level findings and limits: Over-representation of high TCR-expressing cells was a possible consequence of cDNA sequencing. Type 1 diabetes patients showed a moderate but significant shortening of TCRB CDR3s in all four CD4+ subsets. No resolution was reached here on whether HLA type influences TCRB rearrangement.

Investigators reverse transcribed all isolated RNA, so they sequenced expressed TCRB transcripts. Profiled with immunoSEQ multiplex PCR; TCRdb holds only in-frame clones, not every one. Of hundreds of thousands of clones detected, 14% appear once; the ten largest clones hold roughly 0.028%. Germline CDR1 and CDR2: SQVTM and ANQGSEA. J was trimmed by 10 bases and V by 4 bases; bases with no gene match: 8. The CDR3 spans 12 residues. Worth noting for this clone: Its target is unknown.

J is TRBJ1-1 and V is TRBV29-1; 8 bases map to TRBD1. The sample taken for sequencing was naive CD4+ T cells from blood. The sequence was obtained from a woman aged 40 to 49 in good health. CDR3 coding DNA: TGCAGCGTTGCCTCGCAGGGGGCGGGAGCTTTCTTT. This sequence encodes CSVASQGAGAFF.